A selection of T cell receptor beta chains follows, all from one sample in a study of cytomegalovirus exposure and HLA in healthy donors. Generated by immunoSEQ multiplex PCR, the TCRdb table keeps only in-frame clones and is missing some. The sample includes around 84,000 clones. Material: PBMCs. The source of these receptors is a man aged 25 to 45 in good health and CMV-seronegative. The CDR3 runs from the conserved cysteine through the conserved F or W. The D gene is left open where the match is weak.

>16|TRBJ1-2|TRBV10-3|NA
CAIGGWPERSNYGYTF
TGTGCCATCGGCGGTTGGCCGGAGCGATCTAACTATGGCTACACCTTC
>14|TRBJ2-3|TRBV30|TRBD2
CAWSRGREADTQYF
TGTGCCTGGAGTCGAGGGAGGGAGGCGGATACGCAGTATTTT
>14|TRBJ2-7|TRBV5-4|NA
CASSLGLPSYEQYF
TGTGCCAGCAGCTTGGGGCTCCCTTCCTACGAGCAGTACTTC
>15|TRBJ2-2|TRBV19|TRBD1
CASSTDRVRTGELFF
TGTGCCAGTAGTACCGACAGGGTTCGGACCGGGGAGCTGTTTTTT
>14|TRBJ2-7|TRBV27|TRBD1
CASSRGTGIYEQYF
TGTGCCAGCAGCCGCGGGACAGGGATCTACGAGCAGTACTTC
>16|TRBJ1-2|TRBV19|NA
CASSIASTAGAYGYTF
TGTGCCAGTAGTATAGCGTCTACGGCAGGGGCCTATGGCTACACCTTC
>13|TRBJ2-5|TRBV5-1|NA
CASSLEGRETQYF
TGCGCCAGCAGCTTGGAGGGGCGAGAGACCCAGTACTTC
>18|TRBJ2-7|TRBV5-1|TRBD2
CASSLAGGWGSYSYEQYF
TGCGCCAGCAGCTTGGCGGGGGGGTGGGGATCTTACTCCTACGAGCAGTACTTC
>11|TRBJ1-2|TRBV5-1|NA
CASSSSGGYTF
TGCGCCAGCAGCTCCTCAGGTGGCTACACCTTC
>15|TRBJ2-4|TRBV27|TRBD2
CASRLAGVSKNIQYF
TGTGCCAGCAGACTAGCGGGAGTTTCCAAAAACATTCAGTACTTC
>11|TRBJ1-2|TRBV20-1|NA
CSASNNYGYTF
TGCAGTGCTAGTAATAACTATGGCTACACCTTC
>16|TRBJ1-1|TRBV5-1|NA
CASSSGRGGTNTEAFF
TGCGCCAGCAGCTCGGGTCGGGGGGGGACGAACACTGAAGCTTTCTTT
>12|TRBJ2-3|TRBV5-1|NA
CASSSAGDTQYF
TGCGCCAGCAGCTCGGCCGGGGATACGCAGTATTTT
>16|TRBJ2-7|TRBV18|NA
CASSPGPGQGPYEQYF
TGTGCCAGCTCACCGGGGCCGGGACAAGGCCCCTACGAGCAGTACTTC
>13|TRBJ1-3|TRBV5-1|NA
CASSFISGNTIYF
TGCGCCAGCAGCTTCATCTCTGGAAACACCATATATTTT
>12|TRBJ1-1|TRBV9|NA
CASSPPGGKAFF
TGTGCCAGCAGCCCCCCTGGGGGGAAAGCTTTCTTT
>17|TRBJ2-3|TRBV5-1|NA
CASSLEAAVRRTDTQYF
TGCGCCAGCAGCTTGGAGGCGGCGGTGAGGCGCACAGATACGCAGTATTTT
>15|TRBJ2-1|TRBV10-3|NA
CAISGFSGSYNEQFF
TGTGCCATCAGTGGGTTTAGCGGCTCCTACAATGAGCAGTTCTTC
>15|TRBJ2-5|TRBV5-1|TRBD1
CASSLAAGTGETQYF
TGCGCCAGCAGCTTGGCGGCGGGGACAGGGGAGACCCAGTACTTC
>14|TRBJ2-1|TRBV7-3|NA
CASSLYGSKNEQFF
TGTGCCAGCAGCTTATACGGGAGTAAGAATGAGCAGTTCTTC
>17|TRBJ2-3|TRBV4-1|NA
CASSQEPLPSQTDTQYF
TGCGCCAGCAGCCAAGAGCCTCTTCCGAGCCAAACAGATACGCAGTATTTT
>13|TRBJ1-1|TRBV11-3|NA
CASSRNIGTEAFF
TGTGCCAGCAGCCGCAACATTGGCACTGAAGCTTTCTTT